This T cell receptor beta chain is from a study of Graves' ophthalmopathy and Graves' hyperthyroidism. The study, taken as a whole, reports: Both an approximately 70% sensitivity and an approximately 74% specificity characterized the model's predictions of ophthalmopathy progression. The authors also found most expanded thyroid clonotypes above 0.001 frequency in blood.

RNA transcripts provided the template for amplifying TCR beta CDR3 regions. HTBI-primed RT-PCR formed the first round, and a multiplex PCR formed the second. TCRdb processed the multiplex PCR reads anew with MiXCR; each CDR3 protein has one entry. The repertoire consists of about 220,000 distinct CDR3 sequences, with about 22% occurring once and the leading ten covering 35% to 55%. Enrollment excluded any patients with other autoimmune diseases, uncontrolled infections, pregnancy or lactation. The authors isolated PBMCs from 10 ml of fresh peripheral blood. This clonotype has ten or more counts. What it binds is not known. The sequence came from a woman aged 50 to 60 with Graves' ophthalmopathy. Sequencing was performed on peripheral blood.

CDR3 nucleotides: TGTGCCAGCAGCCAAGGGAACAGGGGGCGTCTGGAGACCCAGTACTTC. The encoded protein is CASSQGNRGRLETQYF. This chain connects TRBV4-2 to TRBJ2-5, with 9 bases matching TRBD1. V trimming: 1 base; J trimming: 5 bases; junction bases outside the gene matches: 8. Germline CDR1 is LGHNA and CDR2 is YNFKEQ. There are 16 residues in the CDR3.